This is a list of T cell receptor beta chains from one sample in a study of cytomegalovirus exposure and HLA in healthy donors. The data were produced by immunoSEQ multiplex PCR, yet TCRdb's version contains in-frame clones alone and is incomplete. Of 100,000 or so clones in the sample, roughly 73% were seen once. Sequencing was carried out using PBMCs. The receptors shown here come from a woman in her 40s in good health and CMV-seropositive. Each CDR3 is given with its conserved first and last residue. Fields, in order: D gene, clone size, V gene, CDR3 length, J gene, CDR3 protein, CDR3 DNA. D genes are given only for firm matches. Not all rows give a size; the values are once, few, many and, for expanded clones, a class.

D gene: TRBD2; clone size: NA; V gene: TRBV29-1; CDR3 length: 14; J gene: TRBJ2-3; CDR3 protein: CSATSDGGADTQYF; CDR3 DNA: TGCAGCGCCACCTCTGACGGGGGGGCAGATACGCAGTATTTT
D gene: NA; clone size: NA; V gene: TRBV5-8; CDR3 length: 16; J gene: TRBJ1-2; CDR3 protein: CASSLGDGRGNYGYTF; CDR3 DNA: TGTGCCAGCAGCTTGGGCGACGGCCGGGGTAACTATGGCTACACCTTC
D gene: NA; clone size: NA; V gene: TRBV5-4; CDR3 length: 12; J gene: TRBJ2-7; CDR3 protein: CASSSKGYEQYF; CDR3 DNA: TGTGCCAGCAGTAGCAAAGGCTACGAGCAGTACTTC
D gene: TRBD1; clone size: NA; V gene: TRBV4-1; CDR3 length: 14; J gene: TRBJ1-2; CDR3 protein: CASAKPGGAMGYTF; CDR3 DNA: TGCGCCAGCGCAAAACCAGGGGGCGCAATGGGCTACACCTTC
D gene: TRBD1; clone size: NA; V gene: TRBV2; CDR3 length: 14; J gene: TRBJ1-1; CDR3 protein: CASRVTGGGTEAFF; CDR3 DNA: TGTGCCAGCAGAGTCACAGGGGGGGGCACTGAAGCTTTCTTT
D gene: NA; clone size: NA; V gene: TRBV4-1; CDR3 length: 14; J gene: TRBJ2-7; CDR3 protein: CASSQEVRDYEQYF; CDR3 DNA: TGCGCCAGCAGCCAAGAGGTCCGGGACTACGAGCAGTACTTC
D gene: TRBD1; clone size: NA; V gene: TRBV7-3; CDR3 length: 14; J gene: TRBJ2-7; CDR3 protein: CASSLGTGPYEQYF; CDR3 DNA: TGTGCCAGCAGTTTAGGGACAGGGCCCTACGAGCAGTACTTC
D gene: TRBD2; clone size: NA; V gene: TRBV4-1; CDR3 length: 14; J gene: TRBJ2-7; CDR3 protein: CASSQDGGAYEQYF; CDR3 DNA: TGCGCCAGCAGCCAAGACGGGGGGGCCTACGAGCAGTACTTC
D gene: TRBD1; clone size: once; V gene: TRBV6-6; CDR3 length: 14; J gene: TRBJ2-5; CDR3 protein: CASSLRTGKETQYF; CDR3 DNA: TGTGCCAGCAGTCTCCGGACAGGGAAAGAGACCCAGTACTTC
D gene: TRBD1; clone size: NA; V gene: TRBV19; CDR3 length: 16; J gene: TRBJ1-2; CDR3 protein: CASSILDRGQVDGYTF; CDR3 DNA: TGTGCCAGTAGTATCTTGGACAGGGGACAGGTGGATGGCTACACCTTC
D gene: TRBD2; clone size: NA; V gene: TRBV11-3; CDR3 length: 15; J gene: TRBJ2-5; CDR3 protein: CASVVPSGGEETQYF; CDR3 DNA: TGTGCCAGCGTAGTACCTAGCGGGGGCGAAGAGACCCAGTACTTC
D gene: TRBD1; clone size: NA; V gene: TRBV4-3; CDR3 length: 14; J gene: TRBJ2-5; CDR3 protein: CASSPGGYQETQYF; CDR3 DNA: TGCGCCAGCAGCCCAGGGGGTTACCAAGAGACCCAGTACTTC
D gene: TRBD1; clone size: NA; V gene: TRBV5-1; CDR3 length: 15; J gene: TRBJ2-5; CDR3 protein: CASSLAGTGEETQYF; CDR3 DNA: TGCGCCAGCAGCTTGGCGGGGACAGGCGAAGAGACCCAGTACTTC
D gene: NA; clone size: few; V gene: TRBV28; CDR3 length: 14; J gene: TRBJ2-1; CDR3 protein: CASSSGRMYNEQFF; CDR3 DNA: TGTGCCAGCAGTTCGGGAAGAATGTACAATGAGCAGTTCTTC
D gene: TRBD2; clone size: NA; V gene: TRBV5-1; CDR3 length: 14; J gene: TRBJ2-7; CDR3 protein: CASSGTAGGHEQYF; CDR3 DNA: TGCGCCAGCAGCGGCACGGCGGGAGGGCACGAGCAGTACTTC
D gene: TRBD1; clone size: NA; V gene: TRBV18; CDR3 length: 16; J gene: TRBJ1-5; CDR3 protein: CASSPSRGDRVQPQHF; CDR3 DNA: TGTGCCAGCTCACCCTCCAGAGGGGACAGGGTACAGCCCCAGCATTTT
D gene: NA; clone size: NA; V gene: TRBV9; CDR3 length: 15; J gene: TRBJ1-1; CDR3 protein: CASSVRREMNTEAFF; CDR3 DNA: TGTGCCAGCAGCGTCCGGAGAGAAATGAACACTGAAGCTTTCTTT
D gene: TRBD1; clone size: NA; V gene: TRBV10-3; CDR3 length: 17; J gene: TRBJ2-1; CDR3 protein: CAISGDRGKKPYNEQFF; CDR3 DNA: TGTGCCATCAGTGGGGACAGGGGGAAGAAGCCATACAATGAGCAGTTCTTC
D gene: NA; clone size: NA; V gene: TRBV11-1; CDR3 length: 13; J gene: TRBJ1-5; CDR3 protein: CASSFTTDQPQHF; CDR3 DNA: TGTGCCAGCAGCTTTACGACAGATCAGCCCCAGCATTTT
D gene: TRBD1; clone size: NA; V gene: TRBV4-1; CDR3 length: 16; J gene: TRBJ2-7; CDR3 protein: CASSPGPGQGPNEQYF; CDR3 DNA: TGCGCCAGCAGCCCAGGCCCAGGACAGGGGCCCAACGAGCAGTACTTC
D gene: NA; clone size: NA; V gene: TRBV9; CDR3 length: 14; J gene: TRBJ2-7; CDR3 protein: CASSVDLGLPQQYF; CDR3 DNA: TGTGCCAGCAGCGTTGACCTAGGACTTCCCCAGCAGTACTTC
D gene: NA; clone size: NA; V gene: TRBV6-1; CDR3 length: 17; J gene: TRBJ2-4; CDR3 protein: CASSESPLLGGKNIQYF; CDR3 DNA: TGTGCCAGCAGTGAGTCCCCCCTACTAGGAGGCAAAAACATTCAGTACTTC
D gene: NA; clone size: once; V gene: TRBV27; CDR3 length: 16; J gene: TRBJ2-1; CDR3 protein: CASSTRLVGSYNEQFF; CDR3 DNA: TGTGCCAGCAGTACAAGACTAGTTGGCTCCTACAATGAGCAGTTCTTC
D gene: NA; clone size: NA; V gene: TRBV7-9; CDR3 length: 15; J gene: TRBJ1-5; CDR3 protein: CASSFWQGKNQPQHF; CDR3 DNA: TGTGCCAGCAGCTTCTGGCAGGGGAAGAATCAGCCCCAGCATTTT
D gene: NA; clone size: NA; V gene: TRBV2; CDR3 length: 15; J gene: TRBJ1-3; CDR3 protein: CASSERGAFGNTIYF; CDR3 DNA: TGTGCCAGCAGTGAACGGGGGGCGTTCGGAAACACCATATATTTT
D gene: TRBD1; clone size: NA; V gene: TRBV7-8; CDR3 length: 12; J gene: TRBJ2-7; CDR3 protein: CASSWTDRAIIF; CDR3 DNA: TGTGCCAGCAGCTGGACAGACAGGGCCATAATTTTC
D gene: NA; clone size: medium-sized; V gene: TRBV28; CDR3 length: 17; J gene: TRBJ1-5; CDR3 protein: CASSTPPGGYSNQPQHF; CDR3 DNA: TGTGCCAGCAGTACCCCCCCGGGAGGGTATAGCAATCAGCCCCAGCATTTT
D gene: NA; clone size: few; V gene: TRBV18; CDR3 length: 15; J gene: TRBJ1-1; CDR3 protein: CASSPSTGPNTEAFF; CDR3 DNA: TGTGCCAGCTCACCATCCACAGGGCCCAACACTGAAGCTTTCTTT
D gene: TRBD1; clone size: NA; V gene: TRBV9; CDR3 length: 18; J gene: TRBJ1-2; CDR3 protein: CASSLAALDRDRSYGYTF; CDR3 DNA: TGTGCCAGCAGTCTGGCGGCCCTGGACAGGGATCGCAGCTATGGCTACACCTTC
D gene: TRBD2; clone size: NA; V gene: TRBV19; CDR3 length: 16; J gene: TRBJ2-7; CDR3 protein: CASSPPGGKELYEQYF; CDR3 DNA: TGTGCCAGTAGTCCCCCGGGGGGGAAAGAACTCTACGAGCAGTACTTC
D gene: TRBD1; clone size: NA; V gene: TRBV4-2; CDR3 length: 15; J gene: TRBJ2-1; CDR3 protein: CASSQEPTGDNEQFF; CDR3 DNA: TGTGCCAGCAGCCAGGAACCCACAGGGGACAATGAGCAGTTCTTC
D gene: TRBD1; clone size: NA; V gene: TRBV7-3; CDR3 length: 18; J gene: TRBJ2-7; CDR3 protein: CASSIRDRVVLGSYEQYF; CDR3 DNA: TGTGCCAGCAGCATCCGGGACAGGGTGGTTCTGGGTTCCTACGAGCAGTACTTC
D gene: NA; clone size: few; V gene: TRBV28; CDR3 length: 12; J gene: TRBJ1-2; CDR3 protein: CASSKTVYGYTF; CDR3 DNA: TGTGCCAGCAGCAAGACAGTCTATGGCTACACCTTC
D gene: TRBD1; clone size: NA; V gene: TRBV13; CDR3 length: 17; J gene: TRBJ1-3; CDR3 protein: CASSVDRGRFPGNTIYF; CDR3 DNA: TGTGCCAGCAGCGTCGACAGGGGGCGCTTCCCTGGAAACACCATATATTTT
D gene: NA; clone size: NA; V gene: TRBV5-1; CDR3 length: 14; J gene: TRBJ1-4; CDR3 protein: CASSLARVPEKLFF; CDR3 DNA: TGCGCCAGCAGCTTGGCACGGGTCCCTGAAAAACTGTTTTTT
D gene: NA; clone size: NA; V gene: TRBV7-8; CDR3 length: 22; J gene: TRBJ2-1; CDR3 protein: CASNFDPSRVISVVHRRNEQFF; CDR3 DNA: TGTGCCAGCAACTTCGATCCGTCCAGGGTAATCTCTGTGGTACACCGCCGCAATGAGCAGTTCTTC
D gene: TRBD2; clone size: NA; V gene: TRBV28; CDR3 length: 14; J gene: TRBJ2-5; CDR3 protein: CASSLAGEWETQYF; CDR3 DNA: TGTGCCAGCAGCTTAGCGGGAGAATGGGAGACCCAGTACTTC
D gene: TRBD1; clone size: NA; V gene: TRBV12-5; CDR3 length: 15; J gene: TRBJ2-3; CDR3 protein: CASGVGTGAGDTQYF; CDR3 DNA: TGTGCTAGTGGTGTCGGGACAGGGGCAGGAGATACGCAGTATTTT
D gene: NA; clone size: NA; V gene: TRBV2; CDR3 length: 16; J gene: TRBJ2-5; CDR3 protein: CASTRREAGNRETQYF; CDR3 DNA: TGTGCCAGCACCCGCAGGGAGGCGGGGAACCGAGAGACCCAGTACTTC
D gene: TRBD1; clone size: NA; V gene: TRBV2; CDR3 length: 14; J gene: TRBJ1-5; CDR3 protein: CASMRSAGGPLQHF; CDR3 DNA: TGTGCCAGCATGAGATCGGCAGGGGGGCCTCTCCAGCATTTT